This TCR beta chain was captured in a study of T cells in narcolepsy. V was shortened by 6 bases and J by 8 bases, with 13 bases between the two germline ends. The CDR3 totals 11 residues. From germline, CDR1 is DFQATT and CDR2 SNEGSKA (reference sequence). Assay used: immunoSEQ multiplex PCR; TCRdb lists only in-frame clones, some missing. Seen here are 25,000 to 35,000 clones, 80% to 90% observed once, and the top ten hold roughly 0.89%. The sample taken for sequencing was memory (CD45RA-) CD4+ T cells from blood. This receptor was obtained from a human donor in good health. This chain links TRBV20-1 with TRBJ1-2; D unclear. CDR3 protein: CSARRLEGYTF. The CDR3 DNA reads as TGCAGTGCGAGGAGGCTCGAGGGCTACACCTTC.